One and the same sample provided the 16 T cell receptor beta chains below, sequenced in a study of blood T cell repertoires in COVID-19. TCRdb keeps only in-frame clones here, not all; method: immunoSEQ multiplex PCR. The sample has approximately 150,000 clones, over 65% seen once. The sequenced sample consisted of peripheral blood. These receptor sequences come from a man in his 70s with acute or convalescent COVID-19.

The CDR3 is CASSQVGDNHEQYF. The CDR3 DNA is TGTGCCAGCAGCCAAGTAGGGGATAACCACGAGCAGTACTTC. The rearrangement uses TRBV4-2 and TRBJ2-7; a possible D gene is TRBD1 (5 bases). The CDR3 contains 14 residues. Deletions cut 1 base from V and 5 bases from J, with 12 bases between. Germline CDR1 is LGHNA and CDR2 is YNFKEQ.

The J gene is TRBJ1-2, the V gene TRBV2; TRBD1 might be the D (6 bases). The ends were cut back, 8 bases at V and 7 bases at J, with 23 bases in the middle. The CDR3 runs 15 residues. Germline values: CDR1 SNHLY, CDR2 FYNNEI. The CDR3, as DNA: TGTGCCAGCGAAGAAAAACAGGGTCTTGAAGTTGGCTACACCTTC. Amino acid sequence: CASEEKQGLEVGYTF.

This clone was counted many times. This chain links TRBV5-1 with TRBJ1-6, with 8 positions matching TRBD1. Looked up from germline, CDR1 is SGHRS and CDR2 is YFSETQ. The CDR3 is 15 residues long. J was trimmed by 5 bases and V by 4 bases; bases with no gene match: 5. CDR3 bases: TGCGCCAGCAGCCTCGGACAGGGAAATAATTCACCCCTCCACTTT. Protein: CASSLGQGNNSPLHF.

The CDR3 DNA reads TGTGCCAGCAGCTTTCGTGGAGCTGGGGCCAACGTCCTGACTTTC. Translation gives CASSFRGAGANVLTF. The V call is TRBV11-2, the J call TRBJ2-6; no clear D. Trimming removed 3 bases at V and 2 bases at J, with 8 bases between. This CDR3 has 15 amino acids. Germline lookup yields CDR1 SGHAT and CDR2 FQNNGV.

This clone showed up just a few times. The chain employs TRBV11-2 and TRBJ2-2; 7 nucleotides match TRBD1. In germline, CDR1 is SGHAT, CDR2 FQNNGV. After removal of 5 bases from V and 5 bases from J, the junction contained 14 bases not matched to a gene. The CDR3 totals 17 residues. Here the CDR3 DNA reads TGTGCCAGCAGCACCTCCGGGACAGCCTTTTCTACCGGGGAGCTGTTTTTT. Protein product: CASSTSGTAFSTGELFF. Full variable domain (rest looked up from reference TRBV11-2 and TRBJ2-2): EAGVAQSPRYKIIEKRQSVAFWCNPISGHATLYWYQQILGQGPKLLIQFQNNGVVDDSQLPKDRFSAERLKGVDSTLKIQPAKLEDSAVYLCASSTSGTAFSTGELFFGEGSRLTVL.

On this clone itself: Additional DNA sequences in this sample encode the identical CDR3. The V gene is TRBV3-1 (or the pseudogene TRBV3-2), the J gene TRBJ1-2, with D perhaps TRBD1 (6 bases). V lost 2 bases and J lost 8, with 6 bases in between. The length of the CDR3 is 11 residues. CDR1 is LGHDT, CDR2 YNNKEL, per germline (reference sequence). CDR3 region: CASSQTGGYTF. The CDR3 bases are TGTGCCAGCAGCCAAACAGGGGGCTACACCTTC.

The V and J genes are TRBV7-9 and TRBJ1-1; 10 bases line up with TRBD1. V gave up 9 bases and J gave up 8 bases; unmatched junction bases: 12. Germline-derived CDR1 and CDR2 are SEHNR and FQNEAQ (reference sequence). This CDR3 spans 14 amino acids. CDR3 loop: CASNRQGAPAEAFF. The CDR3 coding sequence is TGTGCCAGTAACCGACAGGGGGCGCCGGCCGAAGCTTTCTTT.

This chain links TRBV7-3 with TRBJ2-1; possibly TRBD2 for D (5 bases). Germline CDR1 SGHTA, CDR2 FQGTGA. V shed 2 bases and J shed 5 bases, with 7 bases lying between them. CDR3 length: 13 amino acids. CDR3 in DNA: TGTGCCAGCAGCTTAGCGGGTAACAATGAGCAGTTCTTC. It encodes CASSLAGNNEQFF.

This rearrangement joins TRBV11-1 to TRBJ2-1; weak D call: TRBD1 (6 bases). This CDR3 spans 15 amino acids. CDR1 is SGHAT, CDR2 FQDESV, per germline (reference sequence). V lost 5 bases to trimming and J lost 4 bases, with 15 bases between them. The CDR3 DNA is TGTGCCAGCAGCCTGGAAGGGGGAAGGTACAATGAGCAGTTCTTC. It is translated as CASSLEGGRYNEQFF.

The CDR3 reads CASSEPAGGTDTQYF. CDR3 coding DNA: TGCGCCAGCAGTGAACCGGCGGGAGGCACAGATACGCAGTATTTT. The rearrangement joins TRBV10-2 to TRBJ2-3, with 7 bases aligning to TRBD2. The ends lost 3 bases at V and 1 base at J; junction bases unmatched: 4. Looked up from germline, CDR1 is WSHSY and CDR2 is SAAADI. This CDR3 is built from 15 residues.

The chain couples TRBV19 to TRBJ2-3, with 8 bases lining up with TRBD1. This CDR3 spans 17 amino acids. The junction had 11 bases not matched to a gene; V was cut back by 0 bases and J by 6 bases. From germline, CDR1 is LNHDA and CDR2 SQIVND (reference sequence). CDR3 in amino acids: CASSIDSGRGRRDTQYF. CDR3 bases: TGTGCCAGTAGTATAGATTCGGGCAGGGGGCGGCGGGATACGCAGTATTTT.

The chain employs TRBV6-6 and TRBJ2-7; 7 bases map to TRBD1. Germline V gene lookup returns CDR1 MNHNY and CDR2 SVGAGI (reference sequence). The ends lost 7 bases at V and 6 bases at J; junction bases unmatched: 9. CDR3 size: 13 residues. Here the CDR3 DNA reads TGTGCCAGCACTTTAGACAGGGTCTTCGAGCAGTACTTC. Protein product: CASTLDRVFEQYF.

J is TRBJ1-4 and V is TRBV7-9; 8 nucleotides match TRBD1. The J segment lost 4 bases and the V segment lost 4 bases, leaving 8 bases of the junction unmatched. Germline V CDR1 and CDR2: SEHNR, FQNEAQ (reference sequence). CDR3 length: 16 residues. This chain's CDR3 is CASSSSGTGINEKLFF. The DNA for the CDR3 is TGTGCCAGCAGCTCCTCCGGGACAGGCATTAATGAAAAACTGTTTTTT.

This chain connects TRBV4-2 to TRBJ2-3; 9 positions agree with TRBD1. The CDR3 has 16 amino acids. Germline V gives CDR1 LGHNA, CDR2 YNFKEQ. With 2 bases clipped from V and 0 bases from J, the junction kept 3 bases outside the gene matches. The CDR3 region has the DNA TGTGCCAGCAGCCAAAAGGGACAGGGCAGCACAGATACGCAGTATTTT. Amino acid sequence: CASSQKGQGSTDTQYF.

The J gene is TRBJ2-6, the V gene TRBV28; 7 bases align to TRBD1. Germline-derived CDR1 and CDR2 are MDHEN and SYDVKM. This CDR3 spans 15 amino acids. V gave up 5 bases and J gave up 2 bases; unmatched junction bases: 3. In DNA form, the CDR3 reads TGTGCCAGCAGTAAAACAGGGGCTGGGGCCAACGTCCTGACTTTC. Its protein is CASSKTGAGANVLTF.

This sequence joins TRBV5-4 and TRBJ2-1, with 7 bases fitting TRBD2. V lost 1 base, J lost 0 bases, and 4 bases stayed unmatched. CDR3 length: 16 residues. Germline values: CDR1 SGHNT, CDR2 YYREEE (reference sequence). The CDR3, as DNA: TGTGCCAGCAGCTTGACAGCGGGAACCTCCTACAATGAGCAGTTCTTC. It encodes CASSLTAGTSYNEQFF.